This T cell receptor beta chain derives from a study of beta chain features in type 1 diabetes (dated by TCRdb to 2016 to 2019). With regard to the full study: Mean age, gender distribution, total cell number and subset yield did not differ between patients and healthy donors. A total of some 100,000,000 sorted cells were examined across all samples, and a strong correlation was observed between cell number per subset and RNA yield. In the study, TCRB repertoires of sorted circulating CD4+ T cell subsets from recently diagnosed type 1 diabetes patients were compared with those of matched healthy donors. Regulatory and stem cell-like memory subsets were obtained from only 8 patients and about eight healthy donors, while naive and central memory subsets were obtained from all 30 or so donors.

At the junction V is shortened by 6 bases and J by 3 bases; bases outside the gene matches: 9. Inclusive of the bounding cysteine and phenylalanine, the CDR3 is 15 residues long. Here the CDR3 DNA is all that survives: 45 bases in frame from base 1. In the germline V gene, CDR1 corresponds to MDHEN and CDR2 to SYDVKM. The entire amount of isolated RNA was reverse transcribed using the High Capacity cDNA Reverse Transcription Kit, so the sequenced TCRB transcripts were expressed ones. Deep immunoSEQ sequencing was applied to naive, central memory and regulatory T cell samples, giving an average of roughly 3.3 million total reads per sample. Sorted cells were lysed in RLT buffer and RNA was extracted with DNase-treated RNeasy Micro or Mini kits, depending on cell number. To prevent cross-contamination, every cell subset was processed on its own, while patient and healthy donor samples were processed together. The immunoSEQ multiplex PCR was used to amplify TCRB sequences from cDNA, generating 87-bp fragments that spanned the CDR3 region. Amplicons were sequenced on the Illumina HiSeq platform. Per the original workflow: PCR bias was computationally corrected using synthetic template baselines, reads within Hamming distance 2 were collapsed, and singletons that could not be merged were discarded. By aligning reads against IMGT, V, D and J genes, CDR3 length, and insertions or deletions at six rearrangement sites were assigned. Within each subset, clonotype counts were normalized to sorted cell number, after which true diversity and Gini coefficients were computed with the tcR R package. The overlap coefficient, calculated on TCRB nucleotide sequences, was used to quantify repertoire sharing. Out-of-frame TCRB sequences from naive cells were analyzed to stand in for the pre-selection repertoire. What TCRdb holds here is the immuneACCESS table cut down to in-frame rearrangements. Part of the clones is not present; checked against another copy, under half of the missing clones reflect an unresolved V gene, and the others are unexplained. The D gene and trimming were derived from the DNA, and the V and J assignments and clone size from that table. The sample yields over 500,000 clones; roughly a sixth were counted once. The ten largest make up more than 0.08% of the sample.

Each donor gave one peripheral blood draw, roughly 110 mL on average, collected into heparinised tubes. Using a panel that included CD45RO, CCR7, CD25, CD127, CD95 and CD27, naive, central memory, regulatory and stem cell-like memory CD4+ T cells were sorted on a BD FACSAria II. A purity above 95% was achieved for all sorted populations. PBMCs were separated immediately by Lymphoprep density gradient centrifugation and were stained directly, without being cultured. So that batch effects would be minimized, each experiment stained and sorted samples in pairs, pairing one healthy donor with one patient. General findings and caveats noted by the study authors: Because the HLA sub-analyses included only small numbers of individuals, any influence of HLA type on TCRB rearrangement was left unresolved. Because cDNA rather than genomic DNA was sequenced, highly expressing activated cells could have been over-represented, although no difference in activation and CD3 levels was found between groups. At VDJ recombination sites, type 1 diabetes patients had fewer insertions and more deleted nucleotides, which implies abnormalities in thymic rearrangement. A moderate but significant shortening of TCRB CDR3 length was observed in type 1 diabetes patients in all four CD4+ subsets. The naive, central memory and regulatory TCRB repertoires appeared to resemble one another more closely among patients than among healthy donors. Shorter templates might have been favored by PCR, but patient and control samples were amplified and corrected together, so both groups would have been affected equally by any skew.

Turning to this clone: Its cognate antigen has yet to be identified. Base qualities were left out, and no much larger clone turns up one base away.

The chain uses TRBV28 and TRBJ2-7; TRBD1 aligns with 9 central bases. This TCR came from a man younger than 30 in good health. Source material: naive CD4+ T cells from blood. Reading the label with the study, this specimen's cell subset or site is: true naive CD4+ T cells. The CDR3 in this case is CASRRTGVPLYEQYF. The nucleotide sequence reads as follows: TGTGCCAGCAGGAGGACAGGGGTCCCACTCTACGAGCAGTACTTC.